The present entry profiles one T cell receptor beta chain with its context. The authors' processing: Owing to the provision of junction-only sequences devoid of quality scores by immunoSEQ, filtering differed. Measured with immunoSEQ multiplex PCR; TCRdb has only the in-frame clones, and not every one. V and J calls and clone size are copied from that table; D and trimming were computed from the DNA. The sample gives 750,000 to 1,000,000 clones, about 92% of which show up once; 24% is in the top ten. The data were obtained in a study of shared clonotypes between healthy human individuals. Trimming cost V 3 bases and J 2 bases, with 14 bases left between them. The CDR3 covers 14 residues. The germline gives CDR1 SQVTM, CDR2 ANQGSEA. Naive-designated CD8 cells lacked CD45RO, were positively enriched for CCR7, and omitted terminally differentiated effector memory CD45RA+ cells. Recent acute infections and vaccinations were absent in the healthy HIV-negative adult donors.

The sample was naive CD8+ T cells sorted from blood. This sequence was found in a man between 25 and 39 years old in good health. The J gene is TRBJ2-7, the V gene TRBV29-1, with D possibly TRBD2 on 5 matching bases. CDR3 sequence reads: CSVEAGLETYEQYF. The DNA for the CDR3 is TGCAGCGTTGAGGCCGGACTGGAGACCTACGAGCAGTACTTC.